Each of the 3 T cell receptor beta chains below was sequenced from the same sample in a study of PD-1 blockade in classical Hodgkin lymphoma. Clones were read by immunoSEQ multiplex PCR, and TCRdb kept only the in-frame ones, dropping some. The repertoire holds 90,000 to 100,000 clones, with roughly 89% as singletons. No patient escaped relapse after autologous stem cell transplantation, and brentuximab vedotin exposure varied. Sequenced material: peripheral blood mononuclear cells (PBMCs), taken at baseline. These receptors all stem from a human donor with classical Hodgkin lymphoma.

CDR3 region: CGWEVVKSLDYGYTF. The CDR3 region has the DNA TGTGGGTGGGAGGTAGTCAAGAGCCTGGACTATGGCTACACCTTC. J is TRBJ1-2 and V is TRBV5-8; D uncertain. This CDR3 has 15 amino acids. The germline V gene encodes CDR1 SGHTS and CDR2 YDEGEE.

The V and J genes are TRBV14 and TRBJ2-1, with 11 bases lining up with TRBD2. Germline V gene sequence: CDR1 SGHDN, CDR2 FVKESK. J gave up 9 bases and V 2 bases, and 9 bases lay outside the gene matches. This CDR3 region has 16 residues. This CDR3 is CASSQRILAGAAEQFF. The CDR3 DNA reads TGTGCCAGCAGCCAACGCATACTAGCGGGAGCCGCTGAGCAGTTCTTC.

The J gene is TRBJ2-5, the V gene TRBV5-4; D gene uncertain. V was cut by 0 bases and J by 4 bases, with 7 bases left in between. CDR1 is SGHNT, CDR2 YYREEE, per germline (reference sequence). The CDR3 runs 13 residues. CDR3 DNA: TGTGCCAGCAGCTTGGCGGCAGGAGAGACCCAGTACTTC. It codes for CASSLAAGETQYF.